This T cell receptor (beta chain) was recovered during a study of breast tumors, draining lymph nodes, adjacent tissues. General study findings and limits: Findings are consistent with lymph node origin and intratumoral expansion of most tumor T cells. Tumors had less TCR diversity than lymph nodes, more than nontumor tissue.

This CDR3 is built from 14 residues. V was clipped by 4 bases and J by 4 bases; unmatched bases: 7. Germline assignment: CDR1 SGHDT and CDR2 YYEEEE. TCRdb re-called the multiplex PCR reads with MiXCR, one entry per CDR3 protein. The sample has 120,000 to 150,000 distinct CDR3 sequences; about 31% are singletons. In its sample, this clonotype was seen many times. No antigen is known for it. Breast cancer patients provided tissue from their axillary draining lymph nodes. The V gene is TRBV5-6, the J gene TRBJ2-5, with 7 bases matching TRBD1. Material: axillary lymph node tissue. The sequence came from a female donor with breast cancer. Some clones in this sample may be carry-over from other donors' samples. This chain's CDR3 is CASSTRTGGETQYF. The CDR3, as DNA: TGTGCCAGCAGCACACGGACAGGAGGAGAGACCCAGTACTTC.